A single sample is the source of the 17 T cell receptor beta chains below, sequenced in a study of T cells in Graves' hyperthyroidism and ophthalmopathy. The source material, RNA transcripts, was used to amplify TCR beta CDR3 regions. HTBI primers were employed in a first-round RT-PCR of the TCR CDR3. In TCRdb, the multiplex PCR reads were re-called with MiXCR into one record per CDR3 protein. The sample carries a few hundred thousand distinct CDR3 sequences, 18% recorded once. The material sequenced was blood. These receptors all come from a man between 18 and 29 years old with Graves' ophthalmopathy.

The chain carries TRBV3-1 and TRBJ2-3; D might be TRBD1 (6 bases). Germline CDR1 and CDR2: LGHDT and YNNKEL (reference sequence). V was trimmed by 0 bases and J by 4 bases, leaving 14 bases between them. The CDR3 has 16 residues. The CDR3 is CASSQEDRGSPDTQYF. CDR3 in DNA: TGTGCCAGCAGCCAAGAGGACAGAGGAAGTCCAGATACGCAGTATTTT.

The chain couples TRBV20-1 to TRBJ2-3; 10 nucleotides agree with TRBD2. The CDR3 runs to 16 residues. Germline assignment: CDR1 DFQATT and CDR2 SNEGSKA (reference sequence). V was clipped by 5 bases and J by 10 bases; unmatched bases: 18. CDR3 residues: CSAPRASGGRQSAQYF. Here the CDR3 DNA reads TGCAGTGCTCCTCGGGCTAGCGGGGGCCGCCAAAGTGCGCAGTATTTT.

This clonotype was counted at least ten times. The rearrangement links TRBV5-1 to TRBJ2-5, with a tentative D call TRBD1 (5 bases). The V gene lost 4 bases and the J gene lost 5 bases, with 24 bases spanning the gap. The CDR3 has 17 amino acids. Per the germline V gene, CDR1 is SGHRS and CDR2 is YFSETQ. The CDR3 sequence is CASSTRPTQGRSETQYF. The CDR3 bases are TGCGCCAGCAGCACCCGGCCCACCCAGGGCCGAAGTGAGACCCAGTACTTC.

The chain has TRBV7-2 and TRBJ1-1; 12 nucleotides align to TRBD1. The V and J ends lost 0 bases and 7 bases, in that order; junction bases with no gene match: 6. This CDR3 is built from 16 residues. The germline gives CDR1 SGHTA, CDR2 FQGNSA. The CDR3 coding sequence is TGTGCCAGCAGCTTAGCGGGAAGGGACAGGGGGCTTGAAGCTTTCTTT. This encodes CASSLAGRDRGLEAFF.

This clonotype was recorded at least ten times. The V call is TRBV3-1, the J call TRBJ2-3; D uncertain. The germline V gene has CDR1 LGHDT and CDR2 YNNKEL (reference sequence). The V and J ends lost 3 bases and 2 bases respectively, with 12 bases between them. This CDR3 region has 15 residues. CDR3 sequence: CASSHQGRATDTQYF. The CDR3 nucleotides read TGTGCCAGCAGCCACCAAGGTCGGGCCACAGATACGCAGTATTTT.

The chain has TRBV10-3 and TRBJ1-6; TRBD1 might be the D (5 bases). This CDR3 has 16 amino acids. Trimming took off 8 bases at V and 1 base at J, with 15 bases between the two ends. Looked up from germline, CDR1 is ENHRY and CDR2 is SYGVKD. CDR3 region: CAIRDALGSYNSPLHF. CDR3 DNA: TGTGCCATCCGGGACGCCTTGGGGTCCTATAATTCACCCCTCCACTTT.

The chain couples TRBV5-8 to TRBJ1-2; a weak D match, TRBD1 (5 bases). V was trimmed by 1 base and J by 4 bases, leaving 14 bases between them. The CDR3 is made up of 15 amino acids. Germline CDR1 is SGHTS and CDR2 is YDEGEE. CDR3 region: CASSLYRMVSYGYTF. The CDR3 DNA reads TGTGCCAGCAGCTTGTACAGGATGGTCAGCTATGGCTACACCTTC. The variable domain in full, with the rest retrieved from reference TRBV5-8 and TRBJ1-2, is EAGVTQSPTHLIKTRGQQATLRCSPISGHTSVYWYQQALGLGLQFLLWYDEGEERNRGNFPPRFSGRQFPNYSSELNVNALELEDSALYLCASSLYRMVSYGYTFGSGTRLTVV.

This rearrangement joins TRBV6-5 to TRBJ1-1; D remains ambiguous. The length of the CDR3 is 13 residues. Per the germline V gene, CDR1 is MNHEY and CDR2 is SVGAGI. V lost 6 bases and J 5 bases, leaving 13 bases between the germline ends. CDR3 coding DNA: TGTGCCAGCAGCCAACTAGAGTCGACTGAAGCTTTCTTT. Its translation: CASSQLESTEAFF.

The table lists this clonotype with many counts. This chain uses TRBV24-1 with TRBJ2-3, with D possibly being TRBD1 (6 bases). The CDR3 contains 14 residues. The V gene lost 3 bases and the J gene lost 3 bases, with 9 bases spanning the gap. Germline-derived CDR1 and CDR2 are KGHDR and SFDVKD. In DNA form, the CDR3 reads TGTGCCACCAGTGATCCTGGACAGACAGATACGCAGTATTTT. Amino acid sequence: CATSDPGQTDTQYF.

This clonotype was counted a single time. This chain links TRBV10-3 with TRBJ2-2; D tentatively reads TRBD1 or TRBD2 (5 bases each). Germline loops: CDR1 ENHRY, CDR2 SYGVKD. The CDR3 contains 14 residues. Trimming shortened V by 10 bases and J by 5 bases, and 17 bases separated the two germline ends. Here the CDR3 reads CASRARDVTGELFF. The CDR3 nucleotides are TGTGCCAGCCGGGCCAGGGACGTGACCGGGGAGCTGTTTTTT.

CDR3 DNA sequence: TGCAGCGTTGGACGAACACTTGAAGCTTTCTTT. Its translation is CSVGRTLEAFF. The V call is TRBV29-1, the J call TRBJ1-1; D gene unclear. The CDR3 is 11 amino acids. The germline V gene encodes CDR1 SQVTM and CDR2 ANQGSEA. V lost 4 bases and J 7 bases, leaving 10 bases between the germline ends.

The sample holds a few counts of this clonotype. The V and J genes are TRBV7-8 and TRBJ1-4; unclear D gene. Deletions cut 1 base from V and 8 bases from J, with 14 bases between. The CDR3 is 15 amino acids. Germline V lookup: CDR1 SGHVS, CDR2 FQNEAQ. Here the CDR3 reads CASSLESTVGEKLFF. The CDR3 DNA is TGTGCCAGCAGCTTAGAGTCGACTGTGGGGGAAAAACTGTTTTTT. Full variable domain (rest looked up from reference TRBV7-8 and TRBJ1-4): GAGVSQSPRYKVAKRGQDVALRCDPISGHVSLFWYQQALGQGPEFLTYFQNEAQLDKSGLPSDRFFAERPEGSVSTLKIQRTQQEDSAVYLCASSLESTVGEKLFFGSGTQLSVL.

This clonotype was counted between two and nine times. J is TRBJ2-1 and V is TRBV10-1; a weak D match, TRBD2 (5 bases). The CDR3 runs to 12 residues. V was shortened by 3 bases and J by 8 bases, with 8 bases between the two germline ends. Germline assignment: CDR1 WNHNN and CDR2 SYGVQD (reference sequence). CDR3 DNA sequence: TGCGCCAGCAGTGAAGGGAGTGATGAGCAGTTCTTC. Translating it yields CASSEGSDEQFF.

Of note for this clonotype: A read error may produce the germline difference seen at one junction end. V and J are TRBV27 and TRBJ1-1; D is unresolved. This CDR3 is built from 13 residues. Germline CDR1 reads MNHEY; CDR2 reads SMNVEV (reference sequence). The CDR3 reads CAGSPGLNTETFF. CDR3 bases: TGTGCCGGCAGTCCGGGCCTGAACACTGAAACTTTCTTT.

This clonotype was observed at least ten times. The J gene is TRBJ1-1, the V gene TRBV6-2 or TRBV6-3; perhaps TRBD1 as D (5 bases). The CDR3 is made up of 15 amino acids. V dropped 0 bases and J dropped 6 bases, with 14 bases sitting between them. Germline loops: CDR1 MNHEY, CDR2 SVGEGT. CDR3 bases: TGTGCCAGCAGTTACTCGATTTTCGGGGGTGCTGAAGCTTTCTTT. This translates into CASSYSIFGGAEAFF.

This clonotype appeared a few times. This chain's CDR3 is CASLKGGGREKLFF. CDR3 coding DNA: TGTGCCAGCCTCAAAGGGGGCGGCCGGGAAAAACTGTTTTTT. V gene TRBV7-9 combines with J gene TRBJ1-4, with 7 bases that match TRBD1. Looked up from germline, CDR1 is SEHNR and CDR2 is FQNEAQ (reference sequence). J lost 8 bases, V lost 8 bases, and 11 bases had no gene match. The CDR3 runs 14 residues.

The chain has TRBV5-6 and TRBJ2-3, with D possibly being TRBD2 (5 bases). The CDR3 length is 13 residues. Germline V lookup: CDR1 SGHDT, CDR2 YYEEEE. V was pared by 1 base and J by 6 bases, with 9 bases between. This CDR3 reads CASSLFRRDTQYF. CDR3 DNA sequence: TGTGCCAGCAGCTTGTTCCGGAGGGATACGCAGTATTTT.